This entry concerns a single T cell receptor (beta chain). Germline CDR1 reads SGHTS; CDR2 reads YDEGEE. V dropped 3 bases and J dropped 0 bases, with 13 bases sitting between them. This CDR3 has 17 residues. Generated by immunoSEQ multiplex PCR, the TCRdb table keeps only in-frame clones and is missing some. The sample contains just under 65,000 clones, about 82% of which appear only once. The sample is drawn from a study of control samples from healthy donors and cancer patients. V gene TRBV5-8 combines with J gene TRBJ1-6, with D possibly being TRBD1 (5 bases). Sequenced: blood. The sequence came from a man aged 40-55 years in good health. The CDR3 coding sequence is TGTGCCAGCAGCTCAAGACAGCGGAGCTCCTATAATTCACCCCTCCACTTT. Translating gives CASSSRQRSSYNSPLHF.